These 17 T cell receptor beta chains came from one sample sequenced in a study of blood T cell repertoires in COVID-19 (dated by TCRdb to about 2020). The library came from the immunoSEQ multiplex PCR assay. TCRdb's version of the immuneACCESS table is confined to in-frame rearrangements and falls short of the full clone set. An unresolved V gene accounts for under half of the shortfall where checked; the remainder is of unknown origin. The sample contains about 89,000 clones, about 80% of them found a single time. Jointly, the top ten make up about 10% of the sample. The sequenced sample consisted of peripheral blood. The origin of the receptors is a man in his 70s with acute or convalescent COVID-19.

This rearrangement joins TRBV3-1 (or the pseudogene TRBV3-2) to TRBJ1-6; a possible D gene is TRBD1 (5 bases). Germline CDR1 LGHDT, CDR2 YNNKEL (reference sequence). The CDR3 runs to 15 residues. V was trimmed by 1 base and J by 9 bases, leaving 13 bases between them. The CDR3 coding sequence is TGTGCCAGCAGCCAAGGGGGCAGGAGCTCTTCACCCCTCCACTTT. Translating it yields CASSQGGRSSSPLHF.

The chain's CDR3 is CASSPPYTGEQFF. The CDR3 DNA follows: TGTGCCAGCTCACCACCATACACAGGGGAGCAGTTCTTC. This rearrangement joins TRBV18 to TRBJ2-1, with a possible D match to TRBD1 (6 bases). The CDR3 runs to 13 residues. Deletions cut 0 bases from V and 10 bases from J, with 10 bases between. Germline loops: CDR1 KGHSH, CDR2 LQKENI.

The V gene is TRBV6-5, the J gene TRBJ2-1; 9 bases fit TRBD2. Germline V gene data show CDR1 as MNHEY and CDR2 as SVGAGI. With 2 bases clipped from V and 3 bases from J, the junction kept 5 bases outside the gene matches. This CDR3 is built from 16 residues. CDR3: CASSYELAGLYNEQFF. The DNA for the CDR3 is TGTGCCAGCAGTTACGAGCTAGCGGGACTCTACAATGAGCAGTTCTTC.

The rearrangement joins TRBV6-1 to TRBJ2-1, with 9 positions matching TRBD1. Germline CDR1 reads MNHNS; CDR2 reads SASEGT. CDR3 length: 17 amino acids. The junction had 6 bases not matched to a gene; V was cut back by 1 base and J by 2 bases. CDR3 protein: CASSEGTGVGTYNEQFF. CDR3 sequence (DNA): TGTGCCAGCAGTGAAGGGACAGGGGTGGGGACCTACAATGAGCAGTTCTTC.

The genes are TRBV2 and TRBJ1-2; D gene ambiguous. The V gene's germline CDR1 is SNHLY and CDR2 FYNNEI. Between the trimmed V and J ends, which lost 0 bases and 8 bases, there was a span of 13 bases. The length of the CDR3 is 14 residues. The CDR3 coding sequence is TGTGCCAGCAGTGAAGCGATACGGGGTGACGGCTACACCTTC. This encodes CASSEAIRGDGYTF.

The rearrangement links TRBV25-1 to TRBJ1-1, with D tentatively TRBD1 (6 bases). This CDR3 has 14 amino acids. Between the trimmed V and J ends, which lost 6 bases and 4 bases, there was a span of 15 bases. Germline CDR1 reads MGHDK; CDR2 reads SYGVNS. The CDR3 DNA reads TGTGCCAGCAGCAGAGATCAGGGGCGCACTGAAGCTTTCTTT. This gives the protein CASSRDQGRTEAFF.

V and J are TRBV4-1 and TRBJ1-5; 9 nucleotides agree with TRBD1. The CDR3 runs 15 residues. The germline V gene encodes CDR1 MGHRA and CDR2 YSYEKL. The V segment lost 4 bases and the J segment 4 bases; nucleotides outside the gene matches: 5. In nucleotides, the CDR3 is TGCGCCAGCAGCCTAGACGGGACAGGGAATCAGCCCCAGCATTTT. This encodes CASSLDGTGNQPQHF.

This chain uses TRBV7-2 with TRBJ2-3; 8 bases are a match to TRBD2. The CDR3 spans 15 residues. Germline V CDR1 and CDR2: SGHTA, FQGNSA. V trimming: 2 bases; J trimming: 5 bases; junction bases outside the gene matches: 6. DNA of the CDR3: TGTGCCAGCAGCTTAAATGGGCTAGCGGGAGATACGCAGTATTTT. Translating it yields CASSLNGLAGDTQYF. The variable domain in full, with the rest retrieved from reference TRBV7-2 and TRBJ2-3, is GAGVSQSPSNKVTEKGKDVELRCDPISGHTALYWYRQSLGQGLEFLIYFQGNSAPDKSGLPSDRFSAERTGGSVSTLTIQRTQQEDSAVYLCASSLNGLAGDTQYFGPGTRLTVL.

The V gene is TRBV7-9, the J gene TRBJ2-7; D is ambiguous. V lost 3 bases, J lost 4 bases, and 7 bases lay in between. Germline V gene data show CDR1 as SEHNR and CDR2 as FQNEAQ (reference sequence). The CDR3 totals 12 residues. CDR3 sequence reads: CASSLSTYEQYF. CDR3 coding DNA: TGTGCCAGCAGCTTGTCCACTTACGAGCAGTACTTC. The full variable domain, in which reference TRBV7-9 and TRBJ2-7 provide the parts outside the CDR3, is DTGVSQNPRHKITKRGQNVTFRCDPISEHNRLYWYRQTLGQGPEFLTYFQNEAQLEKSRLLSDRFSAERPKGSFSTLEIQRTEQGDSAMYLCASSLSTYEQYFGPGTRLTVT.

This chain joins TRBV29-1 and TRBJ1-1; D perhaps matches TRBD1 (5 bases). Germline CDR1 and CDR2: SQVTM and ANQGSEA. V lost 4 bases to trimming and J lost 0 bases, with 9 bases between them. CDR3 length: 13 amino acids. The CDR3 sequence: CSVGTGLNTEAFF. The CDR3 DNA is TGCAGCGTTGGAACAGGTTTGAACACTGAAGCTTTCTTT.

The chain joins TRBV7-2 to TRBJ2-1; the match to TRBD1 covers 9 bases. The J segment lost 5 bases and the V segment lost 5 bases, leaving 7 bases of the junction unmatched. CDR1 SGHTA and CDR2 FQGNSA come from the germline V gene. The CDR3 runs 15 residues. CDR3 protein: CASSHYRTGDNEQFF. CDR3 in DNA: TGTGCCAGCAGCCACTACCGGACAGGGGACAATGAGCAGTTCTTC.

This sequence joins TRBV5-1 and TRBJ1-6; 7 bases fit TRBD1. This CDR3 spans 13 amino acids. Germline lookup yields CDR1 SGHRS and CDR2 YFSETQ. The ends lost 2 bases at V and 7 bases at J; junction bases unmatched: 0. CDR3 sequence reads: CASSLQGNSPLHF. The CDR3 bases are TGCGCCAGCAGCTTACAGGGGAATTCACCCCTCCACTTT. The full variable domain, in which reference TRBV5-1 and TRBJ1-6 provide the parts outside the CDR3, is KAGVTQTPRYLIKTRGQQVTLSCSPISGHRSVSWYQQTPGQGLQFLFEYFSETQRNKGNFPGRFSGRQFSNSRSEMNVSTLELGDSALYLCASSLQGNSPLHFGNGTRLTVT.

This clone was counted once. The chain uses TRBV27 and TRBJ2-7; 7 bases align to TRBD1. The ends lost 2 bases at V and 3 bases at J; junction bases unmatched: 4. The CDR3 is 14 residues long. The germline V gene has CDR1 MNHEY and CDR2 SMNVEV (reference sequence). The CDR3 DNA reads as TGTGCCAGCAGTTTACAGGGACAGCACTACGAGCAGTACTTC. Residues: CASSLQGQHYEQYF.

This chain connects TRBV10-1 to TRBJ2-1, with D perhaps matching TRBD1 (6 bases). CDR3 length: 15 amino acids. The V and J ends lost 4 bases and 3 bases respectively, with 13 bases between them. CDR1 and CDR2 (germline): WNHNN, SYGVQD (reference sequence). CDR3 sequence reads: CASSAPGDIYNEQFF. CDR3 nucleotide sequence: TGCGCCAGCAGTGCCCCAGGGGATATCTACAATGAGCAGTTCTTC.

The V call is TRBV19, the J call TRBJ1-5; TRBD1 aligns across 8 bases. The length of the CDR3 is 15 residues. Germline V gene sequence: CDR1 LNHDA, CDR2 SQIVND (reference sequence). V lost 5 bases to trimming and J lost 2 bases; unmatched junction nucleotides: 5. CDR3 sequence (DNA): TGTGCCAGTAGTGCGGGACAGGTGCGCAATCAGCCCCAGCATTTT. It is translated as CASSAGQVRNQPQHF.

This clone was observed once. V gene TRBV5-6 combines with J gene TRBJ2-1, with TRBD2 as a possible D gene (6 bases). The germline CDR1 and CDR2 sequences are SGHDT and YYEEEE. The CDR3 contains 14 residues. The V end lost 3 bases, the J end lost 4 bases, and 11 bases lay between the germline ends. CDR3 in amino acids: CASSSRRGYNEQFF. In DNA, the CDR3 is TGTGCCAGCAGCTCCCGGAGGGGTTACAATGAGCAGTTCTTC.

This clone was picked up one time. This chain uses TRBV19 with TRBJ2-7, with 12 positions matching TRBD2. CDR3 size: 14 residues. V lost 11 bases to trimming and J lost 4 bases; unmatched junction nucleotides: 9. Germline values: CDR1 LNHDA, CDR2 SQIVND (reference sequence). Here the CDR3 reads CASRRLAGEYEQYF. CDR3 in DNA: TGTGCCTCAAGACGACTAGCGGGAGAATACGAGCAGTACTTC.